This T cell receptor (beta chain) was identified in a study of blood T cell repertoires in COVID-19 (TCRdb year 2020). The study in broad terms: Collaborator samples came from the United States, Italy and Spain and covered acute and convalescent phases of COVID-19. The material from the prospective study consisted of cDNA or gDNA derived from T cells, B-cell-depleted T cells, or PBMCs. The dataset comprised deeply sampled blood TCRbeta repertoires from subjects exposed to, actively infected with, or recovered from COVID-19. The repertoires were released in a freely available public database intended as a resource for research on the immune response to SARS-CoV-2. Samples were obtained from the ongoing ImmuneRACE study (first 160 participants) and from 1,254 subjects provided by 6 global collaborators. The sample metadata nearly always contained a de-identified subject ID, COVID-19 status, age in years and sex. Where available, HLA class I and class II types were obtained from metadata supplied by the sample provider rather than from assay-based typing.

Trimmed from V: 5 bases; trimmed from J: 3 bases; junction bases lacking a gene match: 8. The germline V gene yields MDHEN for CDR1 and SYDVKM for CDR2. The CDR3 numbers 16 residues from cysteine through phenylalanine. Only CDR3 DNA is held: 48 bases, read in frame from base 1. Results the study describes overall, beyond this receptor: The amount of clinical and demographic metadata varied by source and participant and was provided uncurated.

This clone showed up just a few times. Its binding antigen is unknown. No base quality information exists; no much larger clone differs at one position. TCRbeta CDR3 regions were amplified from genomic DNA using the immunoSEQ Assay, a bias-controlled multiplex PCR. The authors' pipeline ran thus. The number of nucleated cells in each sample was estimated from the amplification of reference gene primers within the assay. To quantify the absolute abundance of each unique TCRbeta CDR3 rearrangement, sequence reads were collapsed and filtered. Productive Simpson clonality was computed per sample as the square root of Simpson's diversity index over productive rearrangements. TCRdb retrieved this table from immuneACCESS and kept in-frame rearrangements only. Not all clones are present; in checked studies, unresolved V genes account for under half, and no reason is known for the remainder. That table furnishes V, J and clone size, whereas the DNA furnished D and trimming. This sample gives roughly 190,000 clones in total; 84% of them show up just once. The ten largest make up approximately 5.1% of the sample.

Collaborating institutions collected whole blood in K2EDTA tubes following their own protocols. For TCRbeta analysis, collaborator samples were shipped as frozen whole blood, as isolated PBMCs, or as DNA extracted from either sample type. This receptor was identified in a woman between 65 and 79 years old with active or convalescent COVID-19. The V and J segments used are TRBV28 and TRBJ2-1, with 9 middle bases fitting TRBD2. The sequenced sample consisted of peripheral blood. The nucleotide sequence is TGTGCCAGCAGTACACGAGCGGGGGGCATCTACAATGAGCAGTTCTTC. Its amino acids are CASSTRAGGIYNEQFF. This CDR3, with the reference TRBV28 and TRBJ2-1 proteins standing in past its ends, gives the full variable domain DVKVTQSSRYLVKRTGEKVFLECVQDMDHENMFWYRQDPGLGLRLIYFSYDVKMKEKGDIPEGYSVSREKKERFSLILESASTNQTSMYLCASSTRAGGIYNEQFFGPGTRLTVL.